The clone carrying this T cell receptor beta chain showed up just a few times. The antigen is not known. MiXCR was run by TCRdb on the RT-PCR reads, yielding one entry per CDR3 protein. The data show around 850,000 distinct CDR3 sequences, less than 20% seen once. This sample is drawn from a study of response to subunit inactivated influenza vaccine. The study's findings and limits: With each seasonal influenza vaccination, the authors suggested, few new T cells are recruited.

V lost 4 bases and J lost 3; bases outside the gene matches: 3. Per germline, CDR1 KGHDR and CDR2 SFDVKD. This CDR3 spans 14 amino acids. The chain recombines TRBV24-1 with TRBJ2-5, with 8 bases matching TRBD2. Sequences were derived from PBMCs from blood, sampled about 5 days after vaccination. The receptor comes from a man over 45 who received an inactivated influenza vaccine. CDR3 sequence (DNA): TGTGCCACCAGTGACCCCGGGAGGGAAGAGACCCAGTACTTC. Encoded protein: CATSDPGREETQYF.